This note documents a single T cell receptor (beta chain) sequence. Its antigen is unidentified. The data are from a study of PD-1 blockade in classical Hodgkin lymphoma. Study information: Patients were given intravenous nivolumab, 3 mg/kg, every 2 weeks. Whole-study findings and limits: Causes of the repertoire differences remain undefined, possibly disease activity or prior therapy.

Here immunoSEQ multiplex PCR was the method, and the copy in TCRdb shows in-frame clones only, minus some. The sample carries about 7,100 clones, 60% to 85% recorded once. In every patient, relapse followed autologous stem cell transplantation, while exposure to brentuximab vedotin differed. Reported best responses ranged across complete response, partial response or progressive disease. V gave up 0 bases and J gave up 4 bases, with 12 bases separating them. The CDR3 is 15 residues long. CDR1 is SGHTA and CDR2 is FQGNSA in the germline V gene. This receptor was identified in a human donor with classical Hodgkin lymphoma. The chain combines TRBV7-2 with TRBJ1-2; D is ambiguous. The material sequenced was peripheral blood mononuclear cells (PBMCs), taken at baseline. CDR3 sequence: CASSLANIRGYGYTF. DNA of the CDR3: TGTGCCAGCAGCTTAGCAAATATTCGGGGCTATGGCTACACCTTC.